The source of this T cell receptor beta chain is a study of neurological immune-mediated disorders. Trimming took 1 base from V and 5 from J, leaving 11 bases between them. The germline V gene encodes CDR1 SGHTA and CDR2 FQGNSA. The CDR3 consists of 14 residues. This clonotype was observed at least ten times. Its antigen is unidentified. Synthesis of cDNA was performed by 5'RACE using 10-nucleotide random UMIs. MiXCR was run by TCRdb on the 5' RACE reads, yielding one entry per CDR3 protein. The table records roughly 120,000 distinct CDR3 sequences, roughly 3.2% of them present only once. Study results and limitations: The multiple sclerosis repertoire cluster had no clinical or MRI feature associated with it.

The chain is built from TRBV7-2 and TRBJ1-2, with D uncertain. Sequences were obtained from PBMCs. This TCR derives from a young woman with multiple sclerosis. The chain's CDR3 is CASSLVTETYGYTF. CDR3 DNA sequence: TGTGCCAGCAGCTTAGTAACAGAGACTTATGGCTACACCTTC.